The clone carrying this TCR beta chain came up once. The CDR3 length is 16 residues. The junction had 6 bases not matched to a gene; V was cut back by 5 bases and J by 0 bases. The germline gives CDR1 MDHEN, CDR2 SYDVKM. The data belong to a study of OX40 agonist ivuxolimab in advanced cancers. Across the whole study: With a range of roughly 20 to 85, age averaged roughly 60 years, and about 80% were male.

Sequencing used immunoSEQ multiplex PCR; TCRdb keeps in-frame clones, though not all of them. The table records around 95,000 clones, 75% to 95% of them present only once. This chain links TRBV28 with TRBJ2-3, with 9 bases that match TRBD1. The material sequenced was CD4+ or CD8+ T cells sorted from blood, taken in a trial of the OX40 agonist ivuxolimab. The clonotype comes from an adult with an advanced solid tumor such as melanoma, head and neck, liver or kidney cancer. The CDR3: CASSPSGTGSTDTQYF. The CDR3 DNA follows: TGTGCCAGCAGTCCTTCCGGGACAGGGAGCACAGATACGCAGTATTTT.